The present TCR beta chain was sequenced within a study of early T cells in non-severe SARS-CoV-2 infection. CDR3 length: 15 amino acids. Germline CDR1 and CDR2: SGHTA and FQGTGA. Germline trimming cut 5 bases from V and 5 bases from J; bases unmatched to any gene: 6. Unique molecular identifiers tagged individual cDNA molecules. A single record per CDR3 protein comes from TCRdb applying MiXCR to the 5' RACE reads. Altogether about 94,000 distinct CDR3 sequences are present, around 13% being singletons, with the ten largest covering around 2%. This clonotype was counted only a few times. No antigen is known for it. Study findings and constraints: Anti-spike CD8 responses were favored in VDJdb matching, and private and CD4 specificities were missed.

The TCR was taken from an adult who was a healthcare worker with PCR-confirmed SARS-CoV-2 infection or an uninfected control (not recorded which). V gene TRBV7-3 combines with J gene TRBJ2-1; 10 nucleotides align to TRBD2. Sequencing input: whole blood. The CDR3 sequence is CASSRTSGVNNEQFF. The CDR3 bases are TGTGCCAGCAGCCGTACTAGCGGGGTAAACAATGAGCAGTTCTTC.